This T cell receptor beta chain was documented in a study of blood T cell repertoires in COVID-19. For the study at large: Samples taken during acute and convalescent COVID-19 were collected in the United States, Italy and Spain.

Sequencing used immunoSEQ multiplex PCR; TCRdb keeps in-frame clones, though not all of them. The table shows a few hundred thousand clones, with approximately 92% occurring only once. The length of the CDR3 is 13 residues. Trimming took 0 bases from V and 5 from J, leaving 7 bases between them. In germline, CDR1 is LGHDT, CDR2 YNNKEL (reference sequence). The Seattle patients joined while their infection was active and were tracked longitudinally afterward. Sequencing was performed on peripheral blood. This clonotype was sampled from a woman aged 25 to 39 with COVID-19, enrolled during active disease. J is TRBJ1-1 and V is TRBV3-1 (or the pseudogene TRBV3-2), with D unresolved. CDR3 nucleotides: TGTGCCAGCAGCCAAGATGAGTGGACTGAAGCTTTCTTT. Encoded protein: CASSQDEWTEAFF.